Described below is a single T cell receptor (beta chain) sequence and its context. Its antigen is unidentified. TCRdb re-derived calls from the reads in MiXCR, one entry per CDR3 protein. The repertoire consists of some 900,000 distinct CDR3 sequences, with approximately 30% occurring once and the leading ten covering approximately 13%. This sample stems from a study of T cell repertoires in cytomegalovirus infection. About the research overall: Used in the study were CMV epitopes, some recently identified and HLA-C-restricted, others well-studied and HLA-B-restricted. A matching HLA type, together with CMV infection, was signaled by public TCR beta signatures.

Germline V gives CDR1 LNHNV, CDR2 YYDKDF (reference sequence). Deletions cut 0 bases from V and 9 bases from J, with 13 bases between. This CDR3 has 14 amino acids. The chain employs TRBV15 and TRBJ2-3, with a possible D match to TRBD1 (5 bases). This TCR came from a human donor in good health (CMV status not recorded). Some clones in this sample may be carry-over from other donors' samples. The sequenced sample was cultured CD8+ T cells from PBMCs, obtained from culture after CMV antigen stimulation. CDR3 in DNA: TGTGCCACCAGCAGAGAAGAAAGACAGAGGACGCAGTATTTT. It translates to CATSREERQRTQYF.